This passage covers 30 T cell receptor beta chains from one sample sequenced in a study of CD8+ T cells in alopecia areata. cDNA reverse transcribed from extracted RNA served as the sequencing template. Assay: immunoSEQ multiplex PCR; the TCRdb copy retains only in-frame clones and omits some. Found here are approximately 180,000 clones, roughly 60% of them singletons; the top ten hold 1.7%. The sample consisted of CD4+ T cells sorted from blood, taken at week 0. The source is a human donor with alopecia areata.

CDR3: CAWSVGGESPLHF. The CDR3 DNA follows: TGTGCCTGGAGTGTCGGGGGGGAATCACCCCTCCACTTT. The genes are TRBV30 and TRBJ1-6, with D possibly matching TRBD1 (5 bases). Per the germline V gene, CDR1 is GTSNPN and CDR2 is SVGIG (reference sequence). Trimming removed 0 bases from V and 10 bases from J, with 10 bases in between. This CDR3 spans 13 amino acids.

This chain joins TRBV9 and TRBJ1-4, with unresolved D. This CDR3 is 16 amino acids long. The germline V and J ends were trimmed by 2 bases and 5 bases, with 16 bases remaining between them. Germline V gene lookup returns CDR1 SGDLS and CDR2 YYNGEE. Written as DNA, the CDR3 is TGTGCCAGCAGCGTCTTAGGGTCTACGGGGAATGAAAAACTGTTTTTT. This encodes CASSVLGSTGNEKLFF.

The CDR3 DNA is TGTGCCAGCAGTTACAGGGGTTACACTGAAGCTTTCTTT. Protein: CASSYRGYTEAFF. The V gene is TRBV6-5, the J gene TRBJ1-1; possibly TRBD1 for D (5 bases). There are 13 residues in the CDR3. V was clipped by 2 bases and J by 3 bases, with 7 bases between them. Germline loops: CDR1 MNHEY, CDR2 SVGAGI.

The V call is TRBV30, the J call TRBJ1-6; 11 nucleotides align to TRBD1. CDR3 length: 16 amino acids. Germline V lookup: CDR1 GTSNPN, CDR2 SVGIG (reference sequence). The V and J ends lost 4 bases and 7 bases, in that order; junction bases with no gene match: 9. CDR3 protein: CAWKRRTGGGNSPLHF. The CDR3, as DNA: TGTGCCTGGAAACGCCGGACAGGGGGCGGCAATTCACCCCTCCACTTT.

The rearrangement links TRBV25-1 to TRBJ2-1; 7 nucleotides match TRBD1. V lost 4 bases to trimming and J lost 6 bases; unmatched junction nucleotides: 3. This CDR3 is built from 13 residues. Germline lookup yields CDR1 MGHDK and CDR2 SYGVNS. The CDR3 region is CASSVAGGNEQFF. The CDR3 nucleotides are TGTGCCAGCAGTGTAGCAGGGGGCAATGAGCAGTTCTTC.

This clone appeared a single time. The CDR3 spells CASSLELAGQETQYF. As DNA, the CDR3 is TGCGCCAGCAGCTTGGAGCTAGCGGGGCAAGAGACCCAGTACTTC. V usage is TRBV5-1 and J usage is TRBJ2-5, with 9 bases matching TRBD2. Per germline, CDR1 SGHRS and CDR2 YFSETQ. The CDR3 consists of 15 residues. Trimming removed 0 bases from V and 2 bases from J; junction bases left unmatched: 2.

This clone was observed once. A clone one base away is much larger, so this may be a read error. This chain's CDR3 is CASSYTDTQYF. CDR3 sequence (DNA): TGTGCCAGCAGCTACACAGATACGCAGTATTTT. The chain uses TRBV11-2 and TRBJ2-3, with no clear D. The length of the CDR3 is 11 residues. The V gene's germline CDR1 is SGHAT and CDR2 FQNNGV. V was clipped by 4 bases and J by 2 bases, with 1 base between them.

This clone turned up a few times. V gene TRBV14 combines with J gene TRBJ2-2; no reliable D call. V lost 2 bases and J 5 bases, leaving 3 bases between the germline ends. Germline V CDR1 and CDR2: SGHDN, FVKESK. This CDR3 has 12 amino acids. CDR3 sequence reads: CASSQSTGELFF. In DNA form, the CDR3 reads TGTGCCAGCAGCCAATCGACCGGGGAGCTGTTTTTT.

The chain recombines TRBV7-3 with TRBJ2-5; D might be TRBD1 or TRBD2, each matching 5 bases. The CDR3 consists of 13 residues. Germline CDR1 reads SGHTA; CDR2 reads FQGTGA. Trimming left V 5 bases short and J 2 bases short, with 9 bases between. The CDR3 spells CASSRGVQETQYF. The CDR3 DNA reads TGTGCCAGCAGCAGAGGGGTACAAGAGACCCAGTACTTC.

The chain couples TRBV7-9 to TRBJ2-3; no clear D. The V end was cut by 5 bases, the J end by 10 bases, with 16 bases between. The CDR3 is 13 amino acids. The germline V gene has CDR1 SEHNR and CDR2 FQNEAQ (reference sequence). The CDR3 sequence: CASSTGLEVAQYF. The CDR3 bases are TGTGCCAGCAGCACCGGGCTAGAAGTGGCGCAGTATTTT.

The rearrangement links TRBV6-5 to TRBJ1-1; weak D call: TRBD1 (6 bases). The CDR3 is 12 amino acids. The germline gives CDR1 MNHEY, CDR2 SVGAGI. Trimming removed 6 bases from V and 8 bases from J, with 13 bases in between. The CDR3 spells CASRRPTGEAFF. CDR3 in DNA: TGTGCCAGCAGGCGCCCGACAGGAGAAGCTTTCTTT.

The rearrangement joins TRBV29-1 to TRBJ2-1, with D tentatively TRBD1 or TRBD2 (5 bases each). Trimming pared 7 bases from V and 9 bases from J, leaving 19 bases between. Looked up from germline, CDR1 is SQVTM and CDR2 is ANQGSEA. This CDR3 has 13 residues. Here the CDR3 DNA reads TGCAGCGGTTCCCTTGGGGGTGAGGGTGAGCAGTTCTTC. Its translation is CSGSLGGEGEQFF.

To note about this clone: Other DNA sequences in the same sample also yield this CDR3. The CDR3 bases are TGTGCCTGGAGCCCCGGCACAGATACGCAGTATTTT. Its protein product is CAWSPGTDTQYF. The J gene is TRBJ2-3, the V gene TRBV30; D not resolved. Germline-derived CDR1 and CDR2 are GTSNPN and SVGIG (reference sequence). V dropped 3 bases and J dropped 1 base, with 5 bases sitting between them. The CDR3 sequence is 12 residues long.

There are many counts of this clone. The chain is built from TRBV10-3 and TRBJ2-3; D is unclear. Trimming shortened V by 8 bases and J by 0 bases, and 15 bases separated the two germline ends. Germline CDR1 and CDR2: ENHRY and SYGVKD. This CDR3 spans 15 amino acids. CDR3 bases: TGTGCCATCGCCAACCGATTCCCTAGCACAGATACGCAGTATTTT. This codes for CAIANRFPSTDTQYF.

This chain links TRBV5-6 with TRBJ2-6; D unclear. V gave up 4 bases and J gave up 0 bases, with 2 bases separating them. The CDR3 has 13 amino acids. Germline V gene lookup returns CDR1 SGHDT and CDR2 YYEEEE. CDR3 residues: CASSISGANVLTF. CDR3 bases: TGTGCCAGCAGCATCTCTGGGGCCAACGTCCTGACTTTC.

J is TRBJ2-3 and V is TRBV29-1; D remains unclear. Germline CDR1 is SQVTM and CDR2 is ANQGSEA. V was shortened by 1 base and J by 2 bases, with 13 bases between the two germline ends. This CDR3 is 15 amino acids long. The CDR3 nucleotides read TGCAGCGTTGAAGGGACCGAGTATTTCACAGATACGCAGTATTTT. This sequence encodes CSVEGTEYFTDTQYF.

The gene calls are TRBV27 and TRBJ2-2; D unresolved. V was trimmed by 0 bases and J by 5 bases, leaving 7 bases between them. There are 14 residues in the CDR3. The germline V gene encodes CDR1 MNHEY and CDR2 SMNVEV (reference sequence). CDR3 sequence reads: CASSLSKITGELFF. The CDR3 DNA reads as TGTGCCAGCAGTTTATCGAAAATAACCGGGGAGCTGTTTTTT.

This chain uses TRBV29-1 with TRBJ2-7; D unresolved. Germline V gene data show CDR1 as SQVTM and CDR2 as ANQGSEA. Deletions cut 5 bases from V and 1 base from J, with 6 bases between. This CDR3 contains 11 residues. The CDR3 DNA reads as TGCAGCGTTCTAGGGTCCTACGAGCAGTACTTC. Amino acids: CSVLGSYEQYF.

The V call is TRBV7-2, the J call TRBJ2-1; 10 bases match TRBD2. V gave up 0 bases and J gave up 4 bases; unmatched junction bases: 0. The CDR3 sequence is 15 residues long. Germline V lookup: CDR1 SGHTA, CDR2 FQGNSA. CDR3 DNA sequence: TGTGCCAGCAGCTTAGCTAGCGGGGGGTACAATGAGCAGTTCTTC. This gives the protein CASSLASGGYNEQFF.

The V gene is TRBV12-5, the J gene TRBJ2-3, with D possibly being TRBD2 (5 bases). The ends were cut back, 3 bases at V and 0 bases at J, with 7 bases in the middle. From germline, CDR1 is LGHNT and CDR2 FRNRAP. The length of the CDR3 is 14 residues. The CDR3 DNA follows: TGTGCTAGTGGTTTCAGCGGAAGCACAGATACGCAGTATTTT. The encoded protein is CASGFSGSTDTQYF.

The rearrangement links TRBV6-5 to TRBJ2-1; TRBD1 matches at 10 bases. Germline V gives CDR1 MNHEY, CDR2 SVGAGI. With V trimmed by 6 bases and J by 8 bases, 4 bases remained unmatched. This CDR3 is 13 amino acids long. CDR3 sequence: CASRDRGPYEQFF. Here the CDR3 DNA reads TGTGCCAGCAGAGACAGGGGGCCCTATGAGCAGTTCTTC.

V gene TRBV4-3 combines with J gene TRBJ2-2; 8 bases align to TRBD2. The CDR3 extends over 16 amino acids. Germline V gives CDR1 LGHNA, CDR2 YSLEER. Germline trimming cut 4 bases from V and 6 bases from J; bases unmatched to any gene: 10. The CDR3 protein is CASSRGLGTSSGELFF. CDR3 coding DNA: TGCGCCAGCAGCCGAGGCCTTGGGACTAGTTCCGGGGAGCTGTTTTTT.

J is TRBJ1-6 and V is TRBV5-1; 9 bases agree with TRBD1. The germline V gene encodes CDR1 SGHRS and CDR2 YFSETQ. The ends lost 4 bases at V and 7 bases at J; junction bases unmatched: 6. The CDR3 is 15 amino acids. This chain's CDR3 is CASSDGQGPNSPLHF. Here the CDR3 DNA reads TGCGCCAGCAGCGATGGACAGGGGCCGAATTCACCCCTCCACTTT. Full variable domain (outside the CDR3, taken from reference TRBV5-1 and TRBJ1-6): KAGVTQTPRYLIKTRGQQVTLSCSPISGHRSVSWYQQTPGQGLQFLFEYFSETQRNKGNFPGRFSGRQFSNSRSEMNVSTLELGDSALYLCASSDGQGPNSPLHFGNGTRLTVT.

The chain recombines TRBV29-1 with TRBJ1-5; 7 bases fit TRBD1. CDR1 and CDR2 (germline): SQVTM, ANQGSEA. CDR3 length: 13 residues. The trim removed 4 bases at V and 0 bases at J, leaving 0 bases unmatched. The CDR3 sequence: CSVGTGSNQPQHF. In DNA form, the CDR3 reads TGCAGCGTTGGGACAGGTAGCAATCAGCCCCAGCATTTT.

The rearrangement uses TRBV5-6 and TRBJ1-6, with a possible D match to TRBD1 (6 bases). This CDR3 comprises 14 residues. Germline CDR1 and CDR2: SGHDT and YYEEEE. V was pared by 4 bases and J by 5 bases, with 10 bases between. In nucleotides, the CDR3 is TGTGCCAGCAGCGCGGGACAAAATAATTCACCCCTCCACTTT. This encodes CASSAGQNNSPLHF.

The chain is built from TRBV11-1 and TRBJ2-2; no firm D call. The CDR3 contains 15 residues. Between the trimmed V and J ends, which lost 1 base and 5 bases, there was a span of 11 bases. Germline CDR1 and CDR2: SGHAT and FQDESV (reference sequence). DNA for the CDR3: TGTGCCAGCAGCTTAGTTGGCACCACGACCGGGGAGCTGTTTTTT. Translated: CASSLVGTTTGELFF.

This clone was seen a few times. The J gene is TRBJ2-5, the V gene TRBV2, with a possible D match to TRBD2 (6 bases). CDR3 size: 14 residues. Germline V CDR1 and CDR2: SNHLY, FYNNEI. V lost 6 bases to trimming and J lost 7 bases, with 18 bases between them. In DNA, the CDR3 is TGTGCCAGCAGGGGGGGACCGGCGAAGGGGACCCAGTACTTC. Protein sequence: CASRGGPAKGTQYF.

CDR3 loop: CASSPQRGRAEQYF. As DNA, the CDR3 is TGTGCCAGCAGCCCCCAGAGGGGAAGGGCCGAGCAGTACTTC. The rearrangement joins TRBV13 to TRBJ2-7; D tentatively reads TRBD1 or TRBD2 (5 bases each). V gave up 5 bases and J gave up 6 bases, with 17 bases separating them. CDR3 size: 14 residues. Germline assignment: CDR1 PRHDT and CDR2 FYEKMQ (reference sequence).

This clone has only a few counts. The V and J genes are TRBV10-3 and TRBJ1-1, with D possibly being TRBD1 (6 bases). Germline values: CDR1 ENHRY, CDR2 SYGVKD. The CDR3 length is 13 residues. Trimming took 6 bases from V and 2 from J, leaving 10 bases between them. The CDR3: CAIRGTPNTEAFF. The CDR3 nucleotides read TGTGCCATCAGAGGGACACCAAACACTGAAGCTTTCTTT.

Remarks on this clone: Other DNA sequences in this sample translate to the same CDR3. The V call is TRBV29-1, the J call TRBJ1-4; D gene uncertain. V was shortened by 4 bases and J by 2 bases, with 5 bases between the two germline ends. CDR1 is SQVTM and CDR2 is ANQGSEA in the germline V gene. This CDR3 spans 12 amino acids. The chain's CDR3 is CSVGGTNEKLFF. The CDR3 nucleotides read TGCAGCGTTGGAGGGACTAATGAAAAACTGTTTTTT.